This TCR beta chain was observed in a study of shared clonotypes between healthy human individuals. Study-wide results and limits: Generation probabilities of non-shared clonotypes were lower (relative to those shared by all four donors).

The protocol was immunoSEQ multiplex PCR, while the TCRdb copy is restricted to in-frame clones and leaves out a portion. Of 2.3 million or so clones listed, 93% were seen once; the top ten hold about 0.39%. Notes on this clone: Its antigen is as yet unknown.

Germline CDR1 is SGHTA and CDR2 is FQGNSA. Trimming removed 2 bases at V and 7 bases at J, with 11 bases between. CDR3 length: 14 residues. The TCR comes from a young man in good health. Some clones in this sample may be carry-over from other donors' samples. The specimen sequenced was naive CD4+ T cells from PBMCs. Subset specified: CD45RA+ positively selected. V and J are TRBV7-2 and TRBJ2-2, with D maybe TRBD2 (5 bases). CDR3 region: CASSLTRGIGELFF. In nucleotides, the CDR3 is TGTGCCAGCAGCTTAACCCGAGGGATCGGGGAGCTGTTTTTT.